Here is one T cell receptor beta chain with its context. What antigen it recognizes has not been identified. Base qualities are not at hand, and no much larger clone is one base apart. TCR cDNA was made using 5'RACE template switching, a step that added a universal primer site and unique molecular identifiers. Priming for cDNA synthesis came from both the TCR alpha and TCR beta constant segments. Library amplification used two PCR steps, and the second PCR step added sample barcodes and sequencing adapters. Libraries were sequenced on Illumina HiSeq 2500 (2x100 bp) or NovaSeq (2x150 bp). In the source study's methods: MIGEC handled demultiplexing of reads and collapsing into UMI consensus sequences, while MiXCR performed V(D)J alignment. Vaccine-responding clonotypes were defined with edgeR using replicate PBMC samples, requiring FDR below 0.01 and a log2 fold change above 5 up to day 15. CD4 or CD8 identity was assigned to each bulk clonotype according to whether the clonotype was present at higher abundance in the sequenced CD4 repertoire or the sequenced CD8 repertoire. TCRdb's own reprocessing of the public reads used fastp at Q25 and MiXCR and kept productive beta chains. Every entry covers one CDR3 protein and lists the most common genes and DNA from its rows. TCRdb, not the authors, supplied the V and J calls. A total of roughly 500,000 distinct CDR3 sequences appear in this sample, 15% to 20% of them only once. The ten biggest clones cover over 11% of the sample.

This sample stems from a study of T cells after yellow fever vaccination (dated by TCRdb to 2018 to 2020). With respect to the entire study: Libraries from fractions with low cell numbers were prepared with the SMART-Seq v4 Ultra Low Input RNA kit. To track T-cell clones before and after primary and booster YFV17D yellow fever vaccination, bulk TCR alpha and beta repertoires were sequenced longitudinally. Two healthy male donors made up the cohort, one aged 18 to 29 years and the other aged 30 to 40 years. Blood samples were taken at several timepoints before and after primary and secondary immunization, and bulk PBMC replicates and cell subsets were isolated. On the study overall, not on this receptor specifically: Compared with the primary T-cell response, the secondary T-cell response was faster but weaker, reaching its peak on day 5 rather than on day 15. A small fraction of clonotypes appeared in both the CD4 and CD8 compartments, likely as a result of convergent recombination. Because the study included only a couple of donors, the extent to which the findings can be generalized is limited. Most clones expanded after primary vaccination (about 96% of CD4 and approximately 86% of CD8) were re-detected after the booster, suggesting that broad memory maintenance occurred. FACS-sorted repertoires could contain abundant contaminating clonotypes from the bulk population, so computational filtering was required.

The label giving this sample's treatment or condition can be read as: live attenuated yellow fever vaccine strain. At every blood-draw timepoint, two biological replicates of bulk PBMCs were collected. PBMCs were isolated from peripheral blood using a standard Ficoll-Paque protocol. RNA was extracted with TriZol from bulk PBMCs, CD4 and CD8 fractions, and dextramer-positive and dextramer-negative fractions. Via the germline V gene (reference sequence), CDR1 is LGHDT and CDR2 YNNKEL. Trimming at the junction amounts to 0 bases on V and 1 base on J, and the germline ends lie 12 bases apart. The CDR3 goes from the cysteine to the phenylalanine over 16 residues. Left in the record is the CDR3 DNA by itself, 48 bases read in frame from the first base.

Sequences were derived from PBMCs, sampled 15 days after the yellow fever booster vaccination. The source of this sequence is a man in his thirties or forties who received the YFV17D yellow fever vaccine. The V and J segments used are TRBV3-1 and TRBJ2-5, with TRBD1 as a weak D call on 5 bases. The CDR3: CASSQEGQGLQETQYF. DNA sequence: TGTGCCAGCAGCCAAGAAGGCCAGGGCCTCCAAGAGACCCAGTACTTC.